Listed here is a single T cell receptor (beta chain). The record originates from a study of blood T cell repertoires in COVID-19. Whole-study context: Acute-phase and convalescent COVID-19 samples originated in the United States, Italy and Spain.

This CDR3 has 15 amino acids. V was shortened by 1 base and J by 6 bases, with 16 bases between the two germline ends. CDR1 is MNHEY, CDR2 SMNVEV, per germline (reference sequence). Methods used by the authors: Estimation of nucleated cell counts was performed using reference gene primer amplification. Repertoires were generated with immunoSEQ multiplex PCR, while TCRdb's copy carries only in-frame clones and drops some. V and J calls and clone size are as listed in that table; D and trimming were resolved from the DNA. This sample has about 220,000 clones; about 85% occur once, and the top ten carry 4.5% to 6%.

This sequence joins TRBV27 and TRBJ2-7; maybe TRBD2 (6 bases). The TCR was taken from a woman aged 55 to 70 who had recovered from COVID-19. The source material was peripheral blood. DNA of the CDR3: TGTGCCAGCAGTTTATTGAAGGCCCGGGGGACCGAGCAGTACTTC. Its translation: CASSLLKARGTEQYF.